This T cell receptor beta chain appears in the sequencing data of a study of T-cell memory formation after mild COVID-19. Findings of the study overall: What remained unconfirmed was the SARS-CoV-2 specificity of second-wave clones peaking on day 37. Later expanders leaned toward CD4+, whereas clones contracting from day 15 to 85 were balanced CD4/CD8.

For this clonotype: The antigen is unknown.

V lost 1 base to trimming and J lost 3 bases; unmatched junction nucleotides: 6. Germline V gene lookup returns CDR1 SEHNR and CDR2 FQNEAQ (reference sequence). There are 15 residues in the CDR3. MiXCR, applied by TCRdb to the 5' RACE reads, yields one record per CDR3 protein. The sample consists of fewer than 650,000 distinct CDR3 sequences, roughly 21% of them appearing once. The clonotype originates from an adult woman who had mild COVID-19 (a few samples of this study predate the infection). Cell type and time point are not known. The chain is built from TRBV7-9 and TRBJ2-7; 7 nucleotides line up with TRBD1. Sequenced material: PBMCs or a T cell subset sorted from them (not recorded which). CDR3 region: CASSLGPQGVYEQYF. The CDR3 DNA follows: TGTGCCAGCAGCTTAGGCCCCCAGGGGGTCTACGAGCAGTACTTC.